This TCR beta chain emerged from a study of blood T cell repertoires in COVID-19. Study in general: Sources were T cells, B-cell-depleted T cells, or PBMCs; the material itself was cDNA or gDNA.

The CDR3 contains 16 residues. Germline V gene sequence: CDR1 LGHDT, CDR2 YNNKEL (reference sequence). Trimming stripped 4 bases from V and 0 bases from J, with 10 bases between. Assay: immunoSEQ multiplex PCR; the TCRdb copy retains only in-frame clones and omits some. The table includes 150,000 or so clones, 70% to 90% detected once. The sequence was obtained from a woman aged 55-70 years with acute or convalescent COVID-19. The chain carries TRBV3-1 (or the pseudogene TRBV3-2) and TRBJ2-6, with D tentatively TRBD1 (5 bases). The sequenced sample was peripheral blood. The CDR3 nucleotides are TGTGCCAGCAGCCTACAGGCTTTCTCTGGGGCCAACGTCCTGACTTTC. Translated: CASSLQAFSGANVLTF.